This TCR beta chain was obtained from a study of post-analysis software for immune sequencing data. On the study more broadly: Patients with relapsing-remitting, secondary progressive and progressive-relapsing multiple sclerosis courses were all represented.

General observations from the study: In patients, TRBV5-6, TRBV5-1 and TRBV20-1 belonged to roughly five TRBV segments found more frequently than in controls. Compared with controls, patients showed significantly lower normalized Chao1 diversity.

There are 12 residues in the CDR3. With 3 bases removed from V and 4 bases from J, the gap between germline ends came to 9 bases. Germline V lookup: CDR1 DFQATT, CDR2 SNEGSKA (reference sequence). The library was made from cDNA and included unique molecular identifiers. T cells numbering about 0.85 to 10 million gave rise to 450,000 to 550,000 cDNA molecules. TCRdb recomputed calls from the PCR reads with MiXCR, one row per CDR3 protein. The sample has approximately 570,000 distinct CDR3 sequences, around 47% seen once. In the case of this clonotype: What it binds is unknown.

The chain combines TRBV20-1 with TRBJ1-2; D gene ambiguous. The receptor's source is a girl aged 5-17 years with multiple sclerosis. Sequencing was carried out using blood. The DNA of the CDR3 is TGCAGTGCTAGCGGTTCTTCCTATGGCTACACCTTC. Translated, it gives CSASGSSYGYTF.